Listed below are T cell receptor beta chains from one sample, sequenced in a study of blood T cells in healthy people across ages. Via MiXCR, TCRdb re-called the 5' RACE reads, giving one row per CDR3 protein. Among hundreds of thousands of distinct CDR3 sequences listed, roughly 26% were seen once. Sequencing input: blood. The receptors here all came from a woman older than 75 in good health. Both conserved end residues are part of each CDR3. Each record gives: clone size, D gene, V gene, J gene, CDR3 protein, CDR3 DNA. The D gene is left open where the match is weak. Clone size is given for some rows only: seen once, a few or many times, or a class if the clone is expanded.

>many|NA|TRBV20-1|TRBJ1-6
CSARDREGLSSYNSPLHF
TGCAGTGCTAGAGACAGGGAAGGCTTGAGCTCCTATAATTCACCCCTCCACTTT
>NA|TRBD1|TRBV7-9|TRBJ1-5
CASSFGFPGQGNQPQHF
TGTGCCAGCAGCTTTGGCTTCCCGGGACAGGGCAATCAGCCCCAGCATTTT
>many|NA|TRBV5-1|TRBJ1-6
CASSLDLPANSPLHF
TGCGCCAGCAGCTTGGACTTACCAGCTAATTCACCCCTCCACTTT
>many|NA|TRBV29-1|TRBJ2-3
CSLGIDTQYF
TGCAGCCTAGGGATTGATACGCAGTATTTT
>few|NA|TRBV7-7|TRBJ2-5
CASSSGTLRRETQYF
TGTGCCAGCAGCTCGGGGACACTCAGGCGGGAGACCCAGTACTTC
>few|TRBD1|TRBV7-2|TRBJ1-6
CASSLSFLGQGHSPLHF
TGTGCCAGCAGCTTATCTTTTTTGGGACAGGGACATTCACCCCTCCACTTT
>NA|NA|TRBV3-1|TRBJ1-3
CASSHGQVPGNTIYF
TGTGCCAGCAGCCATGGGCAGGTGCCTGGAAACACCATATATTTT
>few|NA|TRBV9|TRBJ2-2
CASSDDRKNTGELFF
TGTGCCAGCAGCGACGACAGGAAGAACACCGGGGAGCTGTTTTTT
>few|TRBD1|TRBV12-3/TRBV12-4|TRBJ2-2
CASSLKTGAYTGELFF
TGTGCCAGCAGTTTGAAGACAGGGGCGTACACCGGGGAGCTGTTTTTT
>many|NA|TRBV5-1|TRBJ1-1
CASSLELEGSAFF
TGCGCCAGCAGCTTGGAATTAGAGGGATCAGCTTTCTTT
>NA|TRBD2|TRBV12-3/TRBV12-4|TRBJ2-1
CASSLGRTSGGIRDEQFF
TGTGCCAGCAGCCTTGGGCGGACTAGCGGGGGGATAAGGGATGAGCAGTTCTTC
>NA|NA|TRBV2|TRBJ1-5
CASSGIGGGSNQPQHF
TGTGCCAGCAGCGGGATCGGGGGGGGGAGCAATCAGCCCCAGCATTTT
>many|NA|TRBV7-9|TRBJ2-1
CASSLLQINEQFF
TGTGCCAGCAGCTTACTACAGATTAATGAGCAGTTCTTC
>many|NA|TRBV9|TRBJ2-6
CASRGGRTSGANVLTF
TGTGCCAGCAGGGGGGGACGGACCTCTGGGGCCAACGTCCTGACTTTC
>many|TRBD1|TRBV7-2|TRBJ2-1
CASSYSGTANNEQFF
TGTGCCAGCAGCTACTCCGGGACAGCGAACAATGAGCAGTTCTTC
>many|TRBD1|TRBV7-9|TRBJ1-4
CASSPGQGRGEKLFF
TGTGCCAGCAGCCCCGGACAGGGGAGAGGAGAAAAACTGTTTTTT
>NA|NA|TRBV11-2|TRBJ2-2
CASSSQGRLAGELFF
TGTGCCAGCAGCTCCCAAGGTCGACTAGCCGGGGAGCTGTTTTTT
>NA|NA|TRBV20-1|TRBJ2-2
CSARDSGWTGELFF
TGCAGTGCTAGAGACTCAGGGTGGACCGGGGAGCTGTTTTTT
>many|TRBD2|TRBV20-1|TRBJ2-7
CSARGAAGGIYEQYF
TGCAGTGCTAGAGGGGCGGCGGGGGGCATCTACGAGCAGTACTTC
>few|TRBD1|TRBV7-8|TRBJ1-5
CASSMTGGGQPQHF
TGTGCCAGCAGCATGACAGGGGGCGGCCAGCCCCAGCATTTT